These 2 T cell receptor beta chains were all obtained from the same sample, sequenced in a study of brain T cells in children with intractable seizures. Sequencing was performed with immunoSEQ multiplex PCR; in TCRdb, only in-frame clones are kept and a portion is missing. The sample lists more than 40,000 clones, approximately 90% seen once, with approximately 6% in the top ten. This sample comprised peripheral blood, obtained at surgery. The receptors stem from a girl aged 2 to 10 with tuberous sclerosis and intractable seizures.

This clone was counted once. V is TRBV5-1 and J is TRBJ1-5, with D possibly being TRBD1 (6 bases). The length of the CDR3 is 15 residues. V was cut by 1 base and J by 2 bases, with 10 bases left in between. Germline V gives CDR1 SGHRS, CDR2 YFSETQ. CDR3 in amino acids: CASSLTGSGNQPQHF. The CDR3 nucleotides read TGCGCCAGCAGCTTGACAGGGAGTGGCAATCAGCCCCAGCATTTT.

The genes are TRBV7-3 and TRBJ2-1; D is unclear. The CDR3 totals 15 residues. The germline gives CDR1 SGHTA, CDR2 FQGTGA. The germline V and J ends were trimmed by 3 bases and 6 bases, with 15 bases remaining between them. The CDR3 DNA is TGTGCCAGCAGCTTCACAGTGAAAACGGGCAATGAGCAGTTCTTC. Translation gives CASSFTVKTGNEQFF.